A single sample is the source of the 20 T cell receptor beta chains below, sequenced in a study of post-analysis software for immune sequencing data. Overall study findings and caveats: Five TRBV segments (TRBV5-6, TRBV5-1 and TRBV20-1 among them) occurred more frequently in patients than in controls.

The library was made from cDNA and included unique molecular identifiers. In TCRdb, the PCR reads were re-called with MiXCR into one record per CDR3 protein. There are around 190,000 distinct CDR3 sequences in the sample; roughly 30% occur only once, and roughly 3.4% lies in the top ten. The antigens these receptors bind are not known. The sample was blood. These receptor sequences come from a girl younger than 18 with multiple sclerosis.

The CDR3 DNA is TGTGCCAGCAGCCTGGACCCCAATGAGCAGTACTTC. This gives the protein CASSLDPNEQYF. The gene calls are TRBV7-9 and TRBJ2-5; D is unresolved. CDR1 is SEHNR and CDR2 is FQNEAQ in the germline V gene (reference sequence). Trimming removed 5 bases from V and 11 bases from J, with 15 bases in between. There are 12 residues in the CDR3.

V is TRBV6-6 and J is TRBJ1-5; maybe TRBD1 (6 bases). V was clipped by 6 bases and J by 11 bases, with 14 bases between them. The CDR3 is 12 residues long. CDR1 is MNHNY, CDR2 SVGAGI, per germline (reference sequence). CDR3: CASSPGTTAQHF. CDR3 nucleotides: TGTGCCAGCAGCCCTGGGACAACGGCCCAGCATTTT.

As to this clonotype: A read error may explain this, as a much larger clone is one base away. The chain recombines TRBV12-3 or TRBV12-4 with TRBJ1-2; 7 positions agree with TRBD1. CDR3 length equals 13 residues. The CDR3 here is CASSKTGNYGHTF. The CDR3 nucleotides are TGTGCCAGCAGCAAGACAGGGAACTATGGCCACACCTTC.

This clonotype has more than one count but fewer than ten. The CDR3 loop is CATSRNRDIFTDTQYF. CDR3 bases: TGTGCCACCAGCAGAAACCGGGACATTTTCACAGATACGCAGTATTTT. The J gene is TRBJ2-3, the V gene TRBV15; weak D call: TRBD1 (6 bases). V lost 2 bases and J lost 2, with 14 bases in between. CDR3 length: 16 residues. CDR1 LNHNV and CDR2 YYDKDF come from the germline V gene (reference sequence).

This clonotype has at least ten counts. The chain combines TRBV5-1 with TRBJ2-7; maybe TRBD1 (6 bases). CDR3 length: 17 residues. V shed 4 bases and J shed 1 base, with 21 bases lying between them. The germline CDR1 and CDR2 sequences are SGHRS and YFSETQ. CDR3 sequence reads: CASSGSQGPELSYEQYF. CDR3 coding DNA: TGCGCCAGCAGCGGGTCACAGGGACCGGAGTTATCCTACGAGCAGTACTTC.

The genes are TRBV5-1 and TRBJ1-1; tentatively, D is TRBD1 (5 bases). The CDR3 runs 16 residues. Looked up from germline, CDR1 is SGHRS and CDR2 is YFSETQ. V was trimmed by 0 bases and J by 4 bases, leaving 16 bases between them. The DNA for the CDR3 is TGCGCCAGCAGCTTGGCGATTTTTCAGGGTTTCACTGAAGCTTTCTTT. Amino acid sequence: CASSLAIFQGFTEAFF.

For this clonotype: A much larger clone lies one base from this, so it may be a read error. The gene calls are TRBV15 and TRBJ1-2, with TRBD1 matching over 8 bases. The V segment lost 2 bases and the J segment 3 bases; nucleotides outside the gene matches: 5. The CDR3 consists of 15 residues. From germline, CDR1 is LNHNV and CDR2 YYDKDF (reference sequence). In nucleotides, the CDR3 is TGTGCCACCAGCAGAAACCAGGGACAGGACTATGGCTACACCTTC. Protein sequence: CATSRNQGQDYGYTF.

This clonotype was seen ten or more times. Here the CDR3 DNA reads TGCAGTGCTTCGCGGTTGGATGAGCAGTTCTTC. It codes for CSASRLDEQFF. This chain joins TRBV20-1 and TRBJ2-1; D gene ambiguous. The CDR3 is 11 residues long. In germline, CDR1 is DFQATT, CDR2 SNEGSKA (reference sequence). V was pared by 5 bases and J by 8 bases, with 10 bases between.

At least ten counts were recorded for this clonotype. The gene calls are TRBV6-1 and TRBJ2-7; 7 bases are a match to TRBD1. This CDR3 spans 15 amino acids. Germline lookup yields CDR1 MNHNS and CDR2 SASEGT. Trimming at V came to 4 bases and at J to 2 bases, leaving 8 bases not matched to a gene. The chain's CDR3 is CASSGPGGRAYEQYF. DNA for the CDR3: TGTGCCAGCAGTGGCCCAGGGGGTAGGGCCTACGAGCAGTACTTC.

This clonotype appeared a few times. The gene calls are TRBV10-1 and TRBJ2-7; the match to TRBD2 covers 10 bases. CDR1 and CDR2 from the germline V gene are WNHNN and SYGVQD (reference sequence). J gave up 5 bases and V 9 bases, and 13 bases lay outside the gene matches. The CDR3 contains 15 residues. The CDR3 DNA reads TGCGCCAGAAATAGCGGGAGGCGACTCCCCCACGAGCAGTACTTC. This encodes CARNSGRRLPHEQYF.

Points on this clonotype: A much bigger clone sits one base away, suggesting this may be a read error. The V gene is TRBV7-9, the J gene TRBJ2-4, with D perhaps given as TRBD1 or TRBD2 (6 bases each). This CDR3 region has 17 residues. Germline V gene lookup returns CDR1 SEHNR and CDR2 FQNEAQ (reference sequence). Trimming removed 5 bases from V and 2 bases from J, with 19 bases in between. The CDR3 region is CASSPGGGRRTKNIQYF. DNA for the CDR3: TGTGCCAGCAGCCCCGGAGGGGGACGGAGAACCAAAAACATTCAGTACTTC.

The chain carries TRBV6-2 or TRBV6-3 and TRBJ2-1; D tentatively fits TRBD1 or TRBD2 (5 bases each). The DNA end is a closer match to TRBJ2-7, so the J assignment may be wrong. Germline lookup yields CDR1 MNHEY and CDR2 SVGEGT. The CDR3 runs 16 residues. The CDR3 sequence is CASSSPRGPSYNEQYF. In DNA form, the CDR3 reads TGTGCCAGCAGTAGCCCGAGGGGCCCCTCCTACAATGAGCAGTACTTC.

This clonotype appeared a few times. The rearrangement links TRBV16 to TRBJ1-4, with D possibly matching TRBD1 (6 bases). V was pared by 2 bases and J by 5 bases, with 12 bases between. Germline values: CDR1 KGHSY, CDR2 FQNENV. The length of the CDR3 is 15 residues. As DNA, the CDR3 is TGTGCCAGCAGCCAACTGGGGGCAGGAAATGAAAAACTGTTTTTT. As protein: CASSQLGAGNEKLFF.

The table lists this clonotype with many counts. The V call is TRBV5-1, the J call TRBJ2-1, with a tentative D call TRBD2 (5 bases). Germline loops: CDR1 SGHRS, CDR2 YFSETQ. V was trimmed by 4 bases and J by 0 bases, leaving 11 bases between them. The CDR3 extends over 15 amino acids. This CDR3 reads CASSTGSSSYNEQFF. The CDR3 coding sequence is TGCGCCAGCAGCACGGGATCGAGCTCCTACAATGAGCAGTTCTTC.

Only a few counts were recorded for this clonotype. The gene calls are TRBV14 and TRBJ2-7; D might be TRBD1 or TRBD2, each matching 5 bases. This CDR3 is 13 amino acids long. The ends were cut back, 4 bases at V and 3 bases at J, with 10 bases in the middle. Germline CDR1 and CDR2: SGHDN and FVKESK. In DNA, the CDR3 is TGTGCCAGCAGCCTAAGTGGGGGCTACGAGCAGTACTTC. Translated, it gives CASSLSGGYEQYF.

This clonotype was recorded at least ten times. The CDR3 sequence is CASSRPGSSTDTQYF. The CDR3 coding sequence is TGTGCCAGCAGCCGCCCGGGATCTAGCACAGATACGCAGTATTTT. The chain employs TRBV4-2 and TRBJ2-3; possible D gene TRBD2, 5 bases. Trimming took 4 bases from V and 0 from J, leaving 11 bases between them. The germline V gene has CDR1 LGHNA and CDR2 YNFKEQ. The CDR3 is 15 amino acids.

This clonotype was counted many times. The CDR3 DNA follows: TGTGCCAGCAGTTCACAGGGTCGCGGCTACACCTTC. It translates to CASSSQGRGYTF. The chain recombines TRBV12-3 or TRBV12-4 with TRBJ1-2, with a possible D match to TRBD1 (6 bases). The length of the CDR3 is 12 residues. Trimming cost V 4 bases and J 8 bases, with 11 bases left between them.

This clonotype was recorded many times. The V call is TRBV12-3 or TRBV12-4, the J call TRBJ2-7, with D uncertain. This CDR3 has 13 amino acids. Deletions cut 4 bases from V and 2 bases from J, with 9 bases between. CDR3 nucleotides: TGTGCCAGCAGTTCCCCTAGGACCTACGAGCAGTACTTC. Its protein product is CASSSPRTYEQYF.

This clonotype was recorded a few times. The chain is built from TRBV20-1 and TRBJ2-3; D is uncertain. Between the trimmed V and J ends, which lost 0 bases and 2 bases, there was a span of 3 bases. This CDR3 is 12 amino acids long. Germline lookup yields CDR1 DFQATT and CDR2 SNEGSKA (reference sequence). The CDR3 DNA reads as TGCAGTGCTAGAGAATCCACAGATACGCAGTATTTT. Protein: CSARESTDTQYF.

This clonotype appeared a few times. One junction end does not reproduce the germline sequence, and a read error may be involved. The chain couples TRBV20-1 to TRBJ2-5; possible D gene TRBD1, 6 bases. The DNA end is more similar to TRBJ2-7, so the J call may be wrong. The germline CDR1 and CDR2 sequences are DFQATT and SNEGSKA (reference sequence). The CDR3 length is 14 residues. The CDR3 DNA follows: TGCAGTGTTAGATCCGCAGGGGTTGAAAACGAGCAGTACTTC. Its protein product is CSVRSAGVENEQYF.